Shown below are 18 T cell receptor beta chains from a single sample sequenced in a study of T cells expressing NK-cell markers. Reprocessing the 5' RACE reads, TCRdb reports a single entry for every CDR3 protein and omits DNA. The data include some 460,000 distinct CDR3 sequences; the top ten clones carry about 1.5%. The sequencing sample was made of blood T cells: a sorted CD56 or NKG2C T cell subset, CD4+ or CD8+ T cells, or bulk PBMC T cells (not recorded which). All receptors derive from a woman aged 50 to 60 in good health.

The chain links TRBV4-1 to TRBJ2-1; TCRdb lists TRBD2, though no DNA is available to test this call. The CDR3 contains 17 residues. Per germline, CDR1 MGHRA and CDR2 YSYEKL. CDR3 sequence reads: CASSLLYSGPSYNEQFF.

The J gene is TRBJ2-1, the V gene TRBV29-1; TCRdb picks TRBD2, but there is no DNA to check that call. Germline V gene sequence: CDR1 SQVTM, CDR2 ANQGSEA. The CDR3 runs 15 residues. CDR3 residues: CSVEDDLAIYNEQFF.

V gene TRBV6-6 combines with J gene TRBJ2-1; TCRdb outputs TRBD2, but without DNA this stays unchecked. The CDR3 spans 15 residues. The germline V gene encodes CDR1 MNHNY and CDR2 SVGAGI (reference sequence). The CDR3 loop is CASSASTSGRDEQFF.

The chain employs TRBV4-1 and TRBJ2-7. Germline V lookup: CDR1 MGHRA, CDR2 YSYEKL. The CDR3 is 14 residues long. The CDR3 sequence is CASSQDLASYEQYF.

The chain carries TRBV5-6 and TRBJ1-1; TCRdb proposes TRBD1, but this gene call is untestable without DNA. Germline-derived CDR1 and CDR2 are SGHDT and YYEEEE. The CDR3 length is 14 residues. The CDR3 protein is CASSLASGRTEAFF.

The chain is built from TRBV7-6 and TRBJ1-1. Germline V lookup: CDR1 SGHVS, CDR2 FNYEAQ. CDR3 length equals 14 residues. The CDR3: CASSLWETNTEAFF.

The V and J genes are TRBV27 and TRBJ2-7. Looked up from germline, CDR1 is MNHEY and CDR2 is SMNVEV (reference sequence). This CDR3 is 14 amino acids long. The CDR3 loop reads CASSFLGKENEQYF.

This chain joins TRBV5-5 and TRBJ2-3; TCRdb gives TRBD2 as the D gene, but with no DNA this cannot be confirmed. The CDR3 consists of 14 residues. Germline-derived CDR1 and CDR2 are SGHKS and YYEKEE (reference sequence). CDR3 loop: CASSPSGRALTQYF.

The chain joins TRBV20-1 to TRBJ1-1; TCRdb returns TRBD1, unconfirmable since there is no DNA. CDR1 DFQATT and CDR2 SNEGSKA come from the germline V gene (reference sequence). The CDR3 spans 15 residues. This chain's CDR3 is CSARRPGQGHTEAFF.

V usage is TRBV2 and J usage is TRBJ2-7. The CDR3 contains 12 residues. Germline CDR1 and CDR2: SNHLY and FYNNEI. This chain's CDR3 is CASSRQLPEQYF. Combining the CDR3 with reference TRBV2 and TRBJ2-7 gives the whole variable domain EPEVTQTPSHQVTQMGQEVILRCVPISNHLYFYWYRQILGQKVEFLVSFYNNEISEKSEIFDDQFSVERPDGSNFTLKIRSTKLEDSAMYFCASSRQLPEQYFGPGTRLTVT.

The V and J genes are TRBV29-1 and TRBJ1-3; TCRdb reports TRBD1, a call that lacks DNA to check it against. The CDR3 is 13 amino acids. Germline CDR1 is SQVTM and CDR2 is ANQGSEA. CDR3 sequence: CSAGETGDDTIYF.

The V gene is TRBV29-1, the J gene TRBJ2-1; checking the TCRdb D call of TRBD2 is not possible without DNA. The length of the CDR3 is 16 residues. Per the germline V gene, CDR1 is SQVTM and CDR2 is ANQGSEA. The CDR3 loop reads CSVEGPTSVFYNEQFF.

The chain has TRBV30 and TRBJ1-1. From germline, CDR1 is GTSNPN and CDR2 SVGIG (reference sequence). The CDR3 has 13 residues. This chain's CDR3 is CAWSNIVGTEAFF.

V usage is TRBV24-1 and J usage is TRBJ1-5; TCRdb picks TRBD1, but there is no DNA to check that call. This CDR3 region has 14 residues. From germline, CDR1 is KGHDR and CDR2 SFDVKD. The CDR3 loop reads CAIRTGTFHQPQHF.

The CDR3 here is CASSLPGSYNEQFF. The chain has TRBV5-6 and TRBJ2-1. Germline CDR1 SGHDT, CDR2 YYEEEE. This CDR3 is 14 amino acids long.

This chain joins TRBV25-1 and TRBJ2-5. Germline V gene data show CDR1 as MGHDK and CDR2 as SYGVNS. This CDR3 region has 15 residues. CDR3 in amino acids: CASSEFTAKFETQYF.

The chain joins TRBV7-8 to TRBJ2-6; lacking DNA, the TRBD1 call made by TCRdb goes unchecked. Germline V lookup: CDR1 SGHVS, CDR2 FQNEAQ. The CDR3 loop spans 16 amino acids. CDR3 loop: CASSRLRGPGANVLTF.

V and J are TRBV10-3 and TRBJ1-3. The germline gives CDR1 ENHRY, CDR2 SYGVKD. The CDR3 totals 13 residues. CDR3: CAISAGPGNTIYF.